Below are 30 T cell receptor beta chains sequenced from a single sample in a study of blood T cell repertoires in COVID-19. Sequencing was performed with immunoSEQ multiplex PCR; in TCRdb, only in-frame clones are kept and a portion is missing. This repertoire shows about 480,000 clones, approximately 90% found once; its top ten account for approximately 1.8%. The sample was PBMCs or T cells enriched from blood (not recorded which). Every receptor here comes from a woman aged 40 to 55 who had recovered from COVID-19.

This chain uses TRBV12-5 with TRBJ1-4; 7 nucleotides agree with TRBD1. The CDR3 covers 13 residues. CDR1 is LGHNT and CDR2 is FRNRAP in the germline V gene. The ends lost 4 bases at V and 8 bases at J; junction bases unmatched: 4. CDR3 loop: CASGSGGQEKLFF. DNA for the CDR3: TGTGCTAGTGGTTCAGGGGGGCAGGAAAAACTGTTTTTT.

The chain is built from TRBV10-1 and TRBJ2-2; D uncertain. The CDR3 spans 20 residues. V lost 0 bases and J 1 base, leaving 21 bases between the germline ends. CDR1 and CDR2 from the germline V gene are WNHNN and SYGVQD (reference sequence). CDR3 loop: CASSESMISQLGRNTGELFF. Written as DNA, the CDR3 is TGCGCCAGCAGTGAGTCGATGATCAGCCAGTTGGGCAGGAACACCGGGGAGCTGTTTTTT.

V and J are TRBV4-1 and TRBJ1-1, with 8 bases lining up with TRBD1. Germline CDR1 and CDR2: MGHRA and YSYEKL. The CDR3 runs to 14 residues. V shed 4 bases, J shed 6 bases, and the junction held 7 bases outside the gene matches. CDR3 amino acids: CASSLPDRVAEAFF. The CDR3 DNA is TGCGCCAGCAGCCTACCGGACAGGGTTGCTGAAGCTTTCTTT.

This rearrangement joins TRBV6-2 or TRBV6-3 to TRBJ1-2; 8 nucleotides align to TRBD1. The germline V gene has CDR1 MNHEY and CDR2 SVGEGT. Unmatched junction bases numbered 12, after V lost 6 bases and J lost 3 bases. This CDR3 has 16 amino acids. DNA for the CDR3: TGTGCCAGCAGCACTCCTACAGGGGGTTATGACTATGGCTACACCTTC. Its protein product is CASSTPTGGYDYGYTF.

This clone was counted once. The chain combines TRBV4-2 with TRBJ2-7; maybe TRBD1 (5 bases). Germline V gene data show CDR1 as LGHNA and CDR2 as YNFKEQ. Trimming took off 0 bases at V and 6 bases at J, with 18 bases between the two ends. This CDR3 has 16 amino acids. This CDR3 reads CASSQDNPGQGREQYF. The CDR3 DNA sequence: TGTGCCAGCAGCCAAGATAACCCAGGGCAGGGTCGCGAGCAGTACTTC.

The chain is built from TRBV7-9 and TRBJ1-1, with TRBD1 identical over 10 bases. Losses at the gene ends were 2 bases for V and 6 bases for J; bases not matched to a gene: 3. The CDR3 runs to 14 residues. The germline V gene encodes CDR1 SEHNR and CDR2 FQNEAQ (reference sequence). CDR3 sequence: CASSLRTGGAEAFF. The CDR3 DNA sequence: TGTGCCAGCAGCTTAAGGACAGGGGGGGCTGAAGCTTTCTTT.

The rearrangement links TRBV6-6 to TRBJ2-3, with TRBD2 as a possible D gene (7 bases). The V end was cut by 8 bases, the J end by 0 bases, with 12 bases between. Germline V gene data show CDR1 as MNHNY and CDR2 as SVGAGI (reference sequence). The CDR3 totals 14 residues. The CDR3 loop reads CASFEGGSTDTQYF. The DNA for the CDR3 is TGTGCCAGCTTCGAGGGGGGGAGCACAGATACGCAGTATTTT.

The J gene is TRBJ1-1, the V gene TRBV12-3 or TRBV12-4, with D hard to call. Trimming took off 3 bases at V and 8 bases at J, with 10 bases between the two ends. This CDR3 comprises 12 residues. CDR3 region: CASSFMVAEAFF. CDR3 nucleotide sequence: TGTGCCAGCAGTTTTATGGTGGCAGAAGCTTTCTTT.

CDR3 protein: CASSKGGDGTGNHEQYF. The CDR3 DNA follows: TGTGCCAGCAGCAAAGGGGGCGACGGGACAGGGAATCACGAGCAGTACTTC. The V call is TRBV21-1, the J call TRBJ2-7; TRBD1 is the table's D call and was not checked against the DNA. TRBV21-1 is labeled a pseudogene. There are 17 residues in the CDR3.

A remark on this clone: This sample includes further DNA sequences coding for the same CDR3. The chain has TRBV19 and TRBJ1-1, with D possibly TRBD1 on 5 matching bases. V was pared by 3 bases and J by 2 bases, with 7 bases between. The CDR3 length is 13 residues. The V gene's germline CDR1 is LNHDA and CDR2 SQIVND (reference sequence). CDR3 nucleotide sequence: TGTGCCAGTAGTATTAGGGGAAACACTGAAGCTTTCTTT. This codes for CASSIRGNTEAFF.

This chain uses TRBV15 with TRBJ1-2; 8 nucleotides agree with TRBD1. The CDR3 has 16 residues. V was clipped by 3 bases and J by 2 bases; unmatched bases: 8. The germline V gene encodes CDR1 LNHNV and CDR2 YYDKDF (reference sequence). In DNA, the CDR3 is TGTGCCACCAGCAGGGGGGGGACAGGTCTAAACTATGGCTACACCTTC. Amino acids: CATSRGGTGLNYGYTF.

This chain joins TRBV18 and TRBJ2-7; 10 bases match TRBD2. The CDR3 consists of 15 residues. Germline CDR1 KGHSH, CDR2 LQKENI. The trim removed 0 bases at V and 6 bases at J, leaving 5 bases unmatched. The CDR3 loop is CASSPPSGRVGEQYF. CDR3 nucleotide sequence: TGTGCCAGCTCACCACCCAGCGGGAGGGTGGGCGAGCAGTACTTC.

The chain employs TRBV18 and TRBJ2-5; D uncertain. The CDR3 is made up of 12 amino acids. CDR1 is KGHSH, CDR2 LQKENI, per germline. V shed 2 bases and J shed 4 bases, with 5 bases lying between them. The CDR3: CASSPSSETQYF. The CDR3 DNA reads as TGTGCCAGCTCACCATCCTCAGAGACCCAGTACTTC.

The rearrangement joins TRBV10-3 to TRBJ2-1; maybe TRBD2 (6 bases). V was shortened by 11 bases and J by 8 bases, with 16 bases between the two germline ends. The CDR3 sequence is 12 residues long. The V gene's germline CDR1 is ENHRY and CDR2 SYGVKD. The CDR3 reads CAGGTPDHEQFF. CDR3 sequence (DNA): TGTGCCGGGGGGACCCCGGACCATGAGCAGTTCTTC.

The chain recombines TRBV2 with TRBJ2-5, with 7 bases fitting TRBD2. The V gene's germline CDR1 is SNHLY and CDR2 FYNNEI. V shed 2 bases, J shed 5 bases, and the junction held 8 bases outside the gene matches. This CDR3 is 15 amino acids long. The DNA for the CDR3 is TGTGCCAGCAGTGAAAACAGCCTGCGGGAGGAGACCCAGTACTTC. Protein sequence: CASSENSLREETQYF.

The CDR3 DNA reads as TGTGCCATTCGACAGGGGCAAAACACTGAAGCTTTCTTT. As protein: CAIRQGQNTEAFF. The gene calls are TRBV10-3 and TRBJ1-1; the match to TRBD1 covers 8 bases. CDR3 length equals 13 residues. Trimming took 9 bases from V and 2 from J; bases not matched to a gene: 5. CDR1 and CDR2 (germline): ENHRY, SYGVKD.

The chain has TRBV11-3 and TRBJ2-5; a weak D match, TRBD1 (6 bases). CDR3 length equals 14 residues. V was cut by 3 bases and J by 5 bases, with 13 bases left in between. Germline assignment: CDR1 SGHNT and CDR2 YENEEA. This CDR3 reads CASSFQGRMETQYF. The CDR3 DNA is TGTGCCAGCAGCTTCCAGGGGCGCATGGAGACCCAGTACTTC. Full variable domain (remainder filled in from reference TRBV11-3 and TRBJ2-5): EAGVVQSPRYKIIEKKQPVAFWCNPISGHNTLYWYLQNLGQGPELLIRYENEEAVDDSQLPKDRFSAERLKGVDSTLKIQPAELGDSAVYLCASSFQGRMETQYFGPGTRLLVL.

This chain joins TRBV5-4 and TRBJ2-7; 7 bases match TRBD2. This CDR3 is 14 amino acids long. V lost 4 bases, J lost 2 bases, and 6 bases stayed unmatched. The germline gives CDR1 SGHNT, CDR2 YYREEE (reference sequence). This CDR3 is CASSEGGRAYEQYF. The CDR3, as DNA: TGTGCCAGCAGCGAGGGAGGGAGGGCCTACGAGCAGTACTTC.

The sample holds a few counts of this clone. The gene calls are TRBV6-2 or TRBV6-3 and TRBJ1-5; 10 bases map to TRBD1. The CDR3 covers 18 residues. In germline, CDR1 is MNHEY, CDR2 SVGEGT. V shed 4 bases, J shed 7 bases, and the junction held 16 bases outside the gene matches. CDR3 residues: CASSSSGTGVPMAQPQHF. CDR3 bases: TGTGCCAGCAGTTCCTCCGGGACAGGGGTCCCCATGGCCCAGCCCCAGCATTTT.

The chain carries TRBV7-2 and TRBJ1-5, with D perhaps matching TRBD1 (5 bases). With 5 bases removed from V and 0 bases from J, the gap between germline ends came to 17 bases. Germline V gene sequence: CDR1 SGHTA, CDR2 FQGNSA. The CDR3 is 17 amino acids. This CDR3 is CASSIRGGLDSNQPQHF. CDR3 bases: TGTGCCAGCAGCATACGGGGGGGATTGGATAGCAATCAGCCCCAGCATTTT.

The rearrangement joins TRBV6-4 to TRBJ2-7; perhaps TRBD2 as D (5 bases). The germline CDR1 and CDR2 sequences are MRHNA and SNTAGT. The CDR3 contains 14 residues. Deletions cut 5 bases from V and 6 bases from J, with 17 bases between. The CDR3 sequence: CASSIGISSSEQYF. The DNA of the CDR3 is TGTGCCAGCAGTATCGGGATTTCAAGCTCCGAGCAGTACTTC.

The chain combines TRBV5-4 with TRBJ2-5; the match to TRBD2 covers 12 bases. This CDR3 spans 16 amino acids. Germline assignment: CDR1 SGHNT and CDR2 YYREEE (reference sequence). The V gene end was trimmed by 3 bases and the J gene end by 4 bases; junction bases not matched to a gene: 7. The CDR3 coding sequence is TGTGCCAGCAGCTCGACTAGCGGGAGAAGTTTAGAGACCCAGTACTTC. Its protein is CASSSTSGRSLETQYF.

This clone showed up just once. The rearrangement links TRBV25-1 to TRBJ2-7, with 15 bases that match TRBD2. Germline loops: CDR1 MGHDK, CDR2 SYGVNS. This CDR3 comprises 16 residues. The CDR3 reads CASQGLAGGDRPEQYF. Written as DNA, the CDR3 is TGTGCTTCCCAAGGACTAGCGGGAGGGGATAGACCCGAGCAGTACTTC.

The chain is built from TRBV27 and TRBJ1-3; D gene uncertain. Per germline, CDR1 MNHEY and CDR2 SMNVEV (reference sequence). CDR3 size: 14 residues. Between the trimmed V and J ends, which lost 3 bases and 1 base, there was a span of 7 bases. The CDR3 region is CASSFSGSGNTIYF. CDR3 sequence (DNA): TGTGCCAGCAGTTTCTCCGGGTCTGGAAACACCATATATTTT.

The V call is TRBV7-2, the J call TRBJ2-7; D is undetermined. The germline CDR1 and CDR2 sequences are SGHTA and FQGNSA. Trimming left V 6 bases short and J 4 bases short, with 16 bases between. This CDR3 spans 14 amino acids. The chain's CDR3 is CASRFGEATYEQYF. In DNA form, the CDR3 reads TGTGCCAGCAGGTTCGGAGAAGCTACTTACGAGCAGTACTTC.

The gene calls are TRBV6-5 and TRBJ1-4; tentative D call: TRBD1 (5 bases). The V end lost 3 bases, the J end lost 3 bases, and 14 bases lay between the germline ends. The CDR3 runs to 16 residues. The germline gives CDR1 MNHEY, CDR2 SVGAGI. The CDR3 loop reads CASSYSQGFSNEKLFF. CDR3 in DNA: TGTGCCAGCAGTTATTCTCAGGGTTTTTCTAATGAAAAACTGTTTTTT.

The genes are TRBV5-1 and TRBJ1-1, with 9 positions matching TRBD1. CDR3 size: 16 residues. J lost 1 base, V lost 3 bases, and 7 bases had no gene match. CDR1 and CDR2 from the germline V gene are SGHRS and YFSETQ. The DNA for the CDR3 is TGCGCCAGCAGCTGGGGGACAGGGAATGCGAACACTGAAGCTTTCTTT. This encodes CASSWGTGNANTEAFF.

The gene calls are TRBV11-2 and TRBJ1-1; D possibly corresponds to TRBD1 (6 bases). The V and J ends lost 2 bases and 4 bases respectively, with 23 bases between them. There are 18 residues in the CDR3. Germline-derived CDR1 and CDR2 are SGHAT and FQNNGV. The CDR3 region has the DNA TGTGCCAGCAGCTTAAGGCGGAATGCGGGGGCCGGGGGCACTGAAGCTTTCTTT. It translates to CASSLRRNAGAGGTEAFF.

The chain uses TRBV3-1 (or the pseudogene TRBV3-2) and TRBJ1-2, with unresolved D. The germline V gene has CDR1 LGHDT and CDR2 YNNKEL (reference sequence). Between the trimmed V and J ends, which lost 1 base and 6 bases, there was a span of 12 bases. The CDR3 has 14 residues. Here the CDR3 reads CASSQAQGGNGYTF. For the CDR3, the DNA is TGTGCCAGCAGCCAAGCCCAAGGAGGGAATGGCTACACCTTC.

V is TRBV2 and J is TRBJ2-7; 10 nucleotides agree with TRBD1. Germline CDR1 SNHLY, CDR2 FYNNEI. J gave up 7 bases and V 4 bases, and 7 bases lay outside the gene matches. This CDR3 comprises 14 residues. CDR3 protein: CASSATGTGVEQYF. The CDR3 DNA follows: TGTGCCAGCAGTGCGACCGGGACAGGGGTGGAGCAGTACTTC.